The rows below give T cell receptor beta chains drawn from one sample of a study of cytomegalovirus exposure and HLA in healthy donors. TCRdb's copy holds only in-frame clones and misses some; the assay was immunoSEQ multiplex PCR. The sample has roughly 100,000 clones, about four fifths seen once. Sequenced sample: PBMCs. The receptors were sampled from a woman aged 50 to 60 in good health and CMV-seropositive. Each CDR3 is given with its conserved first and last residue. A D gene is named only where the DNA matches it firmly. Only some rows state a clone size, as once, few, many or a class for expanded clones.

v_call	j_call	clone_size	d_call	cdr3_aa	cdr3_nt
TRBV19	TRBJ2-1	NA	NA	CASSGPSTRAAPRNEQFF	TGTGCCAGTAGTGGACCGTCAACCAGGGCAGCGCCAAGGAATGAGCAGTTCTTC
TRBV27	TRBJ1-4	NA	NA	CAKITEQAEKLFF	TGTGCCAAGATTACAGAGCAGGCTGAAAAACTGTTTTTT
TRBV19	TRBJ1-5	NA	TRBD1	CASRPTGGLSNQPQHF	TGTGCCAGTAGGCCAACAGGGGGATTGAGCAATCAGCCCCAGCATTTT
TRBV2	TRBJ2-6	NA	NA	CASRGGHGANVLTF	TGTGCCAGCAGGGGGGGTCACGGGGCCAACGTCCTGACTTTC
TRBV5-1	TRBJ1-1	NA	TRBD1	CASRRDRMSTEAFF	TGCGCCAGCAGAAGGGACAGGATGAGCACTGAAGCTTTCTTT
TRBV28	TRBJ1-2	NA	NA	CASSFQGPAAGNYGYTF	TGTGCCAGCAGTTTCCAGGGGCCCGCGGCGGGTAACTATGGCTACACCTTC
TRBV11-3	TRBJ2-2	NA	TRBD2	CASSPSGGAAGELFF	TGTGCCAGCAGCCCTAGCGGGGGGGCCGCCGGGGAGCTGTTTTTT
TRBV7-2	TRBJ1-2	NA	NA	CASSSTAAVYGYTF	TGTGCCAGCAGCTCGACCGCTGCGGTCTATGGCTACACCTTC
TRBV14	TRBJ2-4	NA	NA	CASSQDGVGKAKNIQYF	TGTGCCAGCAGCCAAGATGGAGTAGGCAAAGCCAAAAACATTCAGTACTTC
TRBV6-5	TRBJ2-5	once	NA	CASSYPGTETQYF	TGTGCCAGCAGTTATCCCGGGACTGAGACCCAGTACTTC
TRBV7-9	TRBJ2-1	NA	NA	CASSLEGMNEQFF	TGTGCCAGCAGCTTAGAGGGGATGAATGAGCAGTTCTTC
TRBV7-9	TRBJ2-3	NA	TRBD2	CASSPHRTSGGAVDTQYF	TGTGCCAGCAGCCCCCACAGGACTAGCGGGGGGGCCGTAGATACGCAGTATTTT
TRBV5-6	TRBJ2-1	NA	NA	CASTPIAGQGINNEQFF	TGTGCCAGCACCCCCATAGCGGGACAGGGTATTAACAATGAGCAGTTCTTC
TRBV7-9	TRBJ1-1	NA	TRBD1	CASNFPRGTGNEAFF	TGTGCCAGCAACTTCCCCCGTGGGACAGGGAATGAAGCTTTCTTT
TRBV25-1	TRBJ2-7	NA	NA	CASSELGSYEQYF	TGTGCCAGCAGTGAACTCGGTTCCTACGAGCAGTACTTC
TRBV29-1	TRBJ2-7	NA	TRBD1	CSVGRDRGLYEQYF	TGCAGCGTTGGACGGGACAGGGGGCTCTACGAGCAGTACTTC
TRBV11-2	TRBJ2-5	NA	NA	CASSLLPGHLQETQYF	TGTGCCAGCAGCTTACTACCGGGACACCTACAAGAGACCCAGTACTTC
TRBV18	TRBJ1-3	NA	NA	CASSPLGLQDVSGNTIYF	TGTGCCAGCTCACCTTTGGGCCTACAGGATGTCTCTGGAAACACCATATATTTT
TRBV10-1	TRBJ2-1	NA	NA	CASSSLARGPYNEQFF	TGCGCCAGCAGTTCCTTGGCCAGGGGCCCGTACAATGAGCAGTTCTTC
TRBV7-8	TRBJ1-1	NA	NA	CASSPFGQSKNTEAFF	TGTGCCAGCAGCCCCTTCGGACAGAGTAAGAACACTGAAGCTTTCTTT
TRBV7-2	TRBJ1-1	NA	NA	CASSLVAQGGTEAFF	TGTGCCAGCAGCTTAGTGGCACAGGGTGGCACTGAAGCTTTCTTT
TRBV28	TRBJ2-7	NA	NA	CASSLRLGSRGDSYEQYF	TGTGCCAGCAGTTTGCGGTTAGGGTCTAGGGGTGACTCCTACGAGCAGTACTTC
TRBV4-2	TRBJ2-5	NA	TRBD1	CASSQDIFLGQGSPTQYF	TGTGCCAGCAGCCAAGATATATTTTTGGGACAGGGCTCACCTACACAGTACTTC
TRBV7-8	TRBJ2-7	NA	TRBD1	CASSHRTGGKVVRYEQYF	TGTGCCAGCAGCCACCGGACAGGGGGCAAGGTAGTGAGATACGAGCAGTACTTC
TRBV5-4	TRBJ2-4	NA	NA	CASSFLGAVQYF	TGTGCCAGCAGCTTCCTTGGGGCTGTTCAGTACTTC
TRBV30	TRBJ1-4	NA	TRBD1	CAWATGTGDEKLFF	TGTGCCTGGGCAACCGGGACAGGGGATGAAAAACTGTTTTTT
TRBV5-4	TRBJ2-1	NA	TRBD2	CASSSAGGRLNEQFF	TGTGCCAGCAGCTCGGCGGGGGGCCGTCTCAATGAGCAGTTCTTC
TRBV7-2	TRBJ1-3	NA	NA	CASSLAGSRAGNTIYF	TGTGCCAGCAGCTTAGCGGGTAGCAGGGCAGGAAACACCATATATTTT
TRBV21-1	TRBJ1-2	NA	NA	CASSGGVDSTF	TGTGCCAGCAGCGGGGGGGTGGACTCCACCTTC
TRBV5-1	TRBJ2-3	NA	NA	CASSYLADTQYF	TGCGCCAGCAGCTACTTGGCAGATACGCAGTATTTT
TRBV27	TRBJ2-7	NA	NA	CASSLLGPTGPGRDEQYF	TGTGCCAGCAGTTTACTCGGACCTACAGGGCCCGGGCGGGACGAGCAGTACTTC
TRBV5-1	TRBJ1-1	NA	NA	CASSLFPQGDTEAFF	TGCGCCAGCAGCTTGTTCCCCCAGGGTGACACTGAAGCTTTCTTT
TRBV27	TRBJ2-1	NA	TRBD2	CASSFSGGILNEQFF	TGTGCCAGCAGTTTTAGCGGGGGGATCCTCAATGAGCAGTTCTTC
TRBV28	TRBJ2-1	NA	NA	CASSSLYNEQFF	TGTGCCAGCAGTTCACTTTACAATGAGCAGTTCTTC
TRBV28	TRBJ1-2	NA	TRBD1	CASSRPGQGIYGYTF	TGTGCCAGCAGCCGACCGGGACAGGGTATCTATGGCTACACCTTC
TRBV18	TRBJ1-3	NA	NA	CASSTDSISGNTIYF	TGTGCCAGCTCAACAGACAGCATCTCTGGAAACACCATATATTTT
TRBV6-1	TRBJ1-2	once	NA	CASRAGPNYGYTF	TGTGCCAGCAGGGCAGGGCCGAACTATGGCTACACCTTC
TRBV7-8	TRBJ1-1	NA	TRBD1	CASKPTSQGAIGMNTEAFF	TGTGCCAGCAAACCTACATCACAGGGGGCAATCGGGATGAACACTGAAGCTTTCTTT
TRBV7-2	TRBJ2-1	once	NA	CASLLARFAYNEQFF	TGTGCCAGTCTCCTAGCTCGGTTTGCCTACAATGAGCAGTTCTTC
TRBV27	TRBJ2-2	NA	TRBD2	CASSNRRGGAFGELFF	TGTGCCAGCTCTAACCGACGCGGGGGGGCGTTCGGGGAGCTGTTTTTT
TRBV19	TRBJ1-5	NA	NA	CASNMGGLGQPQHF	TGTGCCAGTAATATGGGGGGTCTAGGGCAGCCCCAGCATTTT
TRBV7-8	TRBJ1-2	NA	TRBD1	CASSKEGTGDWGYTF	TGTGCCAGCAGCAAAGAAGGGACAGGGGATTGGGGCTACACCTTC
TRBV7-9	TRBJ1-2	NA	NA	CASSSTALYGYTF	TGTGCCAGCAGCTCGACAGCACTCTATGGCTACACCTTC